Each of the 29 T cell receptor beta chains below was sequenced from the same sample in a study of T cell responses to AZD1222 COVID-19 vaccine. Generated by immunoSEQ multiplex PCR, the TCRdb table keeps only in-frame clones and is missing some. The sample has some 86,000 clones; about 90% are singletons. The input for sequencing was peripheral blood, taken on day 0 of AZD1222 vaccination. Receptor source: an adult in good health.

The chain couples TRBV6-6 to TRBJ2-6, with 10 bases fitting TRBD2. This CDR3 comprises 20 residues. Trimming cost V 5 bases and J 2 bases; bases outside gene matches: 15. CDR1 is MNHNY and CDR2 is SVGAGI in the germline V gene (reference sequence). DNA of the CDR3: TGTGCCAGCAGTCGACGGACTAGCGGTACGGCTAAGACTGGGGCCAACGTCCTGACTTTC. Translated, it gives CASSRRTSGTAKTGANVLTF.

The V gene is TRBV4-2, the J gene TRBJ1-1, with 8 bases aligning to TRBD1. The germline gives CDR1 LGHNA, CDR2 YNFKEQ. The CDR3 extends over 15 amino acids. Germline trimming cut 2 bases from V and 0 bases from J; bases unmatched to any gene: 2. CDR3 protein: CASSQNRGMNTEAFF. DNA for the CDR3: TGTGCCAGCAGCCAAAACAGGGGGATGAACACTGAAGCTTTCTTT.

The chain couples TRBV2 to TRBJ2-4; D call uncertain. The CDR3 length is 14 residues. Germline V lookup: CDR1 SNHLY, CDR2 FYNNEI. With 6 bases removed from V and 2 bases from J, the gap between germline ends came to 11 bases. This CDR3 reads CASSPRVTKNIQYF. The DNA of the CDR3 is TGTGCCAGCAGCCCCCGAGTTACCAAAAACATTCAGTACTTC.

The rearrangement uses TRBV29-1 and TRBJ2-7; 11 bases fit TRBD2. The CDR3 extends over 13 amino acids. The germline CDR1 and CDR2 sequences are SQVTM and ANQGSEA. With V trimmed by 7 bases and J by 3 bases, 5 bases remained unmatched. This CDR3 reads CSAVAGGLYEQYF. Here the CDR3 DNA reads TGCAGCGCCGTAGCGGGAGGGCTCTACGAGCAGTACTTC.

The rearrangement links TRBV12-3 or TRBV12-4 to TRBJ1-5; D unclear. The V and J ends lost 5 bases and 1 base respectively, with 6 bases between them. The CDR3 sequence is 13 residues long. The CDR3 is CASSGDSNQPQHF. The CDR3 nucleotides are TGTGCCAGCAGTGGAGACAGCAATCAGCCCCAGCATTTT.

The V gene is TRBV3-1 (or the pseudogene TRBV3-2), the J gene TRBJ2-3; D remains ambiguous. The CDR3 extends over 17 amino acids. The V and J ends lost 0 bases and 0 bases respectively, with 13 bases between them. The V gene's germline CDR1 is LGHDT and CDR2 YNNKEL (reference sequence). The chain's CDR3 is CASSQDLLSGSTDTQYF. In nucleotides, the CDR3 is TGTGCCAGCAGCCAAGATCTATTGTCGGGTAGCACAGATACGCAGTATTTT.

V gene TRBV28 combines with J gene TRBJ1-1, with a possible D match to TRBD1 (5 bases). The CDR3 runs 13 residues. CDR1 is MDHEN and CDR2 is SYDVKM in the germline V gene. V was clipped by 4 bases and J by 6 bases, with 12 bases between them. The CDR3 DNA follows: TGTGCCAGCAGTTCTCCCCAGGGACCTGAAGCTTTCTTT. Translated, it gives CASSSPQGPEAFF.

The rearrangement joins TRBV18 to TRBJ1-2; TRBD1 matches 9 bases. Germline lookup yields CDR1 KGHSH and CDR2 LQKENI. This CDR3 has 15 amino acids. V shed 6 bases and J 7 bases; nucleotides not matched to a gene: 12. In nucleotides, the CDR3 is TGTGCCAGCTCGGGGACAGGGCCCCTGTCTAGTGGCTACACCTTC. Its protein is CASSGTGPLSSGYTF.

J is TRBJ1-5 and V is TRBV7-9; D is undetermined. Trimming removed 5 bases at V and 7 bases at J, with 15 bases between. CDR3 length: 14 amino acids. CDR1 is SEHNR and CDR2 is FQNEAQ in the germline V gene (reference sequence). CDR3 DNA: TGTGCCAGCAGCGTAGTCGGAGGGAAGCAGCCCCAGCATTTT. This gives the protein CASSVVGGKQPQHF.

The V and J genes are TRBV27 and TRBJ2-1; D unclear. The germline CDR1 and CDR2 sequences are MNHEY and SMNVEV (reference sequence). The CDR3 has 13 amino acids. Deletions cut 5 bases from V and 4 bases from J, with 9 bases between. CDR3 in amino acids: CASSPVGYNEQFF. In DNA, the CDR3 is TGTGCCAGCAGTCCGGTGGGGTACAATGAGCAGTTCTTC.

This chain connects TRBV5-1 to TRBJ2-7; TRBD2 matches 8 bases. The CDR3 has 14 amino acids. Germline trimming cut 2 bases from V and 3 bases from J; bases unmatched to any gene: 4. The germline CDR1 and CDR2 sequences are SGHRS and YFSETQ. CDR3 in DNA: TGCGCCAGCAGCTTTCTAGCGGGCAGCTACGAGCAGTACTTC. Translated, it gives CASSFLAGSYEQYF.

This rearrangement joins TRBV7-3 to TRBJ2-3; no clear D. The CDR3 covers 13 residues. Between the trimmed V and J ends, which lost 3 bases and 1 base, there was a span of 5 bases. Germline CDR1 is SGHTA and CDR2 is FQGTGA. The CDR3 DNA sequence: TGTGCCAGCAGCTTCCGGGGCACAGATACGCAGTATTTT. Translating it yields CASSFRGTDTQYF.

This chain joins TRBV11-2 and TRBJ2-7, with a tentative D call TRBD1 (5 bases). The V end was cut by 6 bases, the J end by 0 bases, with 15 bases between. This CDR3 spans 15 amino acids. The V gene's germline CDR1 is SGHAT and CDR2 FQNNGV. The CDR3 spells CASSLTDILSYEQYF. The CDR3 region has the DNA TGTGCCAGCAGTCTCACGGACATTCTCTCCTACGAGCAGTACTTC.

The V gene is TRBV11-3, the J gene TRBJ2-1, with TRBD2 identical over 10 bases. This CDR3 has 18 residues. Per the germline V gene, CDR1 is SGHNT and CDR2 is YENEEA. The V and J ends lost 0 bases and 4 bases, in that order; junction bases with no gene match: 9. The CDR3 DNA is TGTGCCAGCAGCTTAGATCAGTCGGGTAGCGGGAGGTACAATGAGCAGTTCTTC. As protein: CASSLDQSGSGRYNEQFF.

The J gene is TRBJ2-3, the V gene TRBV3-1 (or the pseudogene TRBV3-2); no clear D gene. The CDR3 has 15 residues. V lost 0 bases, J lost 2 bases, and 9 bases lay in between. Germline CDR1 is LGHDT and CDR2 is YNNKEL (reference sequence). CDR3 loop: CASSQDKFVTDTQYF. Here the CDR3 DNA reads TGTGCCAGCAGCCAAGACAAGTTTGTCACAGATACGCAGTATTTT.

This chain links TRBV5-1 with TRBJ2-1; D gene uncertain. Germline CDR1 is SGHRS and CDR2 is YFSETQ. V lost 4 bases and J lost 9, with 17 bases in between. The CDR3 consists of 14 residues. The CDR3 DNA is TGCGCCAGCAGCCCCGAGAGACCCGCCAGTGAGCAGTTCTTC. Its protein is CASSPERPASEQFF.

The chain's CDR3 is CASGGTSFRELFF. CDR3 DNA sequence: TGTGCCAGCGGTGGGACAAGCTTTCGGGAGCTGTTTTTT. The V gene is TRBV27, the J gene TRBJ2-2; a weak D match, TRBD1 (6 bases). V lost 8 bases and J lost 9, with 16 bases in between. CDR3 length equals 13 residues. Germline assignment: CDR1 MNHEY and CDR2 SMNVEV (reference sequence).

The chain is built from TRBV6-2 or TRBV6-3 and TRBJ1-2; the D gene is possibly TRBD1 (5 bases). V was cut by 1 base and J by 6 bases, with 12 bases left in between. The V gene's germline CDR1 is MNHEY and CDR2 SVGEGT. CDR3 size: 14 residues. The CDR3 coding sequence is TGTGCCAGCAGTTACTATGACAGCGGTCATGGCTACACCTTC. Its translation is CASSYYDSGHGYTF.

The chain links TRBV24-1 to TRBJ1-2; D is ambiguous. V was clipped by 9 bases and J by 0 bases, with 7 bases between them. The germline gives CDR1 KGHDR, CDR2 SFDVKD. The CDR3 extends over 12 amino acids. This CDR3 reads CATATANYGYTF. The DNA of the CDR3 is TGTGCCACCGCGACCGCTAACTATGGCTACACCTTC.

In its sample, this clone was seen once. This chain joins TRBV7-2 and TRBJ2-3, with D perhaps TRBD1 (6 bases). The germline V and J ends were trimmed by 3 bases and 2 bases, with 15 bases remaining between them. Germline lookup yields CDR1 SGHTA and CDR2 FQGNSA. The CDR3 is made up of 16 amino acids. For the CDR3, the DNA is TGTGCCAGCAGCTTCCTCTACAGGGTTCACACAGATACGCAGTATTTT. Residues: CASSFLYRVHTDTQYF. Filled out from reference TRBV7-2 and TRBJ2-3, the complete variable domain reads GAGVSQSPSNKVTEKGKDVELRCDPISGHTALYWYRQSLGQGLEFLIYFQGNSAPDKSGLPSDRFSAERTGGSVSTLTIQRTQQEDSAVYLCASSFLYRVHTDTQYFGPGTRLTVL.

The CDR3 DNA reads as TGTGCCAGCAGCTTATATCTATCGGGTCGGGACAGGGATAGCGAGCAGTACTTC. It specifies CASSLYLSGRDRDSEQYF. The genes are TRBV7-9 and TRBJ2-7; TRBD1 agrees at 9 bases. Germline V CDR1 and CDR2: SEHNR, FQNEAQ (reference sequence). This CDR3 is built from 18 residues. The ends lost 2 bases at V and 6 bases at J; junction bases unmatched: 17.

The chain employs TRBV6-5 and TRBJ1-5, with D possibly TRBD1 on 5 matching bases. Germline CDR1 and CDR2: MNHEY and SVGAGI. The V end was cut by 6 bases, the J end by 9 bases, with 15 bases between. The CDR3 is made up of 13 amino acids. CDR3 protein: CASREGSNGPQHF. In DNA, the CDR3 is TGTGCCAGCAGGGAGGGGTCTAATGGGCCCCAGCATTTT.

The rearrangement joins TRBV4-3 to TRBJ2-1; 8 bases match TRBD2. Germline assignment: CDR1 LGHNA and CDR2 YSLEER. V shed 0 bases and J 8 bases; nucleotides not matched to a gene: 9. This CDR3 has 16 amino acids. DNA for the CDR3: TGCGCCAGCAGCCAAGATAGCGGGATCCCTCGAGATGAGCAGTTCTTC. Translated: CASSQDSGIPRDEQFF.

The chain joins TRBV4-2 to TRBJ1-4, with D unclear. This CDR3 spans 15 amino acids. Looked up from germline, CDR1 is LGHNA and CDR2 is YNFKEQ. The V gene lost 0 bases and the J gene lost 3 bases, with 8 bases spanning the gap. The CDR3 here is CASSQESRPNEKLFF. CDR3 bases: TGTGCCAGCAGCCAAGAATCCAGGCCTAATGAAAAACTGTTTTTT.

The chain recombines TRBV12-3 or TRBV12-4 with TRBJ1-1; no clear D gene. Trimming took off 7 bases at V and 5 bases at J, with 14 bases between the two ends. The CDR3 runs 13 residues. DNA for the CDR3: TGTGCCAGCATTAAGGCGCAAGGGACTGAAGCTTTCTTT. It specifies CASIKAQGTEAFF.

The chain links TRBV30 to TRBJ1-2; 9 nucleotides line up with TRBD1. Germline loops: CDR1 GTSNPN, CDR2 SVGIG (reference sequence). V lost 3 bases, J lost 4 bases, and 3 bases stayed unmatched. The CDR3 spans 13 residues. The CDR3, as DNA: TGTGCCTGGAGGGGGGGACAGGGCTATGGCTACACCTTC. This gives the protein CAWRGGQGYGYTF.

This chain connects TRBV28 to TRBJ2-5; a weak D match, TRBD1 (6 bases). The germline V gene encodes CDR1 MDHEN and CDR2 SYDVKM. CDR3 size: 14 residues. The V and J ends lost 5 bases and 7 bases respectively, with 17 bases between them. CDR3 sequence: CASSGPGVRGTQYF. The CDR3 nucleotides are TGTGCCAGCAGTGGACCAGGGGTTCGAGGGACCCAGTACTTC.

This chain links TRBV10-3 with TRBJ2-7, with D hard to call. Germline assignment: CDR1 ENHRY and CDR2 SYGVKD. CDR3 length equals 13 residues. Trimming cost V 3 bases and J 5 bases, with 11 bases left between them. As DNA, the CDR3 is TGTGCCATCAGTGAAACACGGGCCAACGAGCAGTACTTC. This translates into CAISETRANEQYF.

V is TRBV7-8 and J is TRBJ2-1; 8 bases align to TRBD1. V trimming: 5 bases; J trimming: 7 bases; junction bases outside the gene matches: 4. The CDR3 contains 13 residues. In germline, CDR1 is SGHVS, CDR2 FQNEAQ. For the CDR3, the DNA is TGTGCCAGCAGCACGGACAGGGCAAATGAGCAGTTCTTC. Translated: CASSTDRANEQFF.